One T cell receptor (beta chain) is described in this entry. The antigen remains unidentified. TCRdb keeps only in-frame clones here, not all; method: immunoSEQ multiplex PCR. There are more than 20,000 clones in the sample; roughly nine tenths occur only once, and around 29% lies in the top ten. This record belongs to a study of OX40 agonist ivuxolimab in advanced cancers. As for the study in general: Six ivuxolimab dose levels, 0.01 to 10 mg/kg, were given intravenously every 2 weeks. Patients were roughly 83% male with ages roughly 20 to 85, mean around 61. Patients with prior anti-PD-1, anti-PD-L1 or anti-CTLA-4 therapy were eligible; 35% to 45% had some. The study's findings and limits: Clonal expansion by week 6 occurred in CD4+ and CD8+ blood T cells (at 0.1 to 3.0 mg/kg).

The V gene lost 0 bases and the J gene lost 3 bases, with 11 bases spanning the gap. CDR3 length: 15 amino acids. Germline V gene lookup returns CDR1 ENHRY and CDR2 SYGVKD. V usage is TRBV10-3 and J usage is TRBJ2-5; D is unclear. Sequenced here: CD4+ or CD8+ T cells sorted from blood, sampled in a trial of the OX40 agonist ivuxolimab. The receptor comes from an adult with an advanced solid tumor such as melanoma, head and neck, liver or kidney cancer. CDR3 coding DNA: TGTGCCATCAGTGAGTCGACCTACAGAAAAGAGACCCAGTACTTC. As protein: CAISESTYRKETQYF.